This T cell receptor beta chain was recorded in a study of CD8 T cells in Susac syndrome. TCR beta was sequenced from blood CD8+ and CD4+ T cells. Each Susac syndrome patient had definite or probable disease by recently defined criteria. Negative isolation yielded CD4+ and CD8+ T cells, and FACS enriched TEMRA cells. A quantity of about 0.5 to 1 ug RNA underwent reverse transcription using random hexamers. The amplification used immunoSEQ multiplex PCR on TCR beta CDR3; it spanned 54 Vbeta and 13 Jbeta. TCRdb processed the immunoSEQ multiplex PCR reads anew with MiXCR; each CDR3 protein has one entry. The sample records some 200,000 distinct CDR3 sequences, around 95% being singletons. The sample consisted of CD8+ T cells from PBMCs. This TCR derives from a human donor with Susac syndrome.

The chain's CDR3 is CAISASGGIYNEQFF. In nucleotides, the CDR3 is TGTGCCATCAGTGCTTCGGGAGGGATTTACAATGAGCAGTTCTTC. The genes are TRBV10-3 and TRBJ2-1; 8 bases match TRBD2. Germline V gives CDR1 ENHRY, CDR2 SYGVKD. The CDR3 is made up of 15 amino acids. The J segment lost 4 bases and the V segment lost 4 bases, leaving 6 bases of the junction unmatched.